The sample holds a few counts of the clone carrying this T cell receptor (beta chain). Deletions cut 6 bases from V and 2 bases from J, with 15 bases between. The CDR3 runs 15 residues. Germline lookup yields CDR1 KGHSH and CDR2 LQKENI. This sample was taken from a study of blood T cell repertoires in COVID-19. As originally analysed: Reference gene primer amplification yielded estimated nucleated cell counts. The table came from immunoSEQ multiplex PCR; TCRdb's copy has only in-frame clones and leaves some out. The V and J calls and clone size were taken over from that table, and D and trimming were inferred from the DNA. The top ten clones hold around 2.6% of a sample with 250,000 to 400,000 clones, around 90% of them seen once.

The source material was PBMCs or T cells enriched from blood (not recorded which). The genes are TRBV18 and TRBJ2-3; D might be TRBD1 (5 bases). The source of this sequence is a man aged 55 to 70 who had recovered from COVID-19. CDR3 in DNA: TGTGCCAGCTCCCTCAGGGCAGGTTACACAGATACGCAGTATTTT. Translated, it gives CASSLRAGYTDTQYF.